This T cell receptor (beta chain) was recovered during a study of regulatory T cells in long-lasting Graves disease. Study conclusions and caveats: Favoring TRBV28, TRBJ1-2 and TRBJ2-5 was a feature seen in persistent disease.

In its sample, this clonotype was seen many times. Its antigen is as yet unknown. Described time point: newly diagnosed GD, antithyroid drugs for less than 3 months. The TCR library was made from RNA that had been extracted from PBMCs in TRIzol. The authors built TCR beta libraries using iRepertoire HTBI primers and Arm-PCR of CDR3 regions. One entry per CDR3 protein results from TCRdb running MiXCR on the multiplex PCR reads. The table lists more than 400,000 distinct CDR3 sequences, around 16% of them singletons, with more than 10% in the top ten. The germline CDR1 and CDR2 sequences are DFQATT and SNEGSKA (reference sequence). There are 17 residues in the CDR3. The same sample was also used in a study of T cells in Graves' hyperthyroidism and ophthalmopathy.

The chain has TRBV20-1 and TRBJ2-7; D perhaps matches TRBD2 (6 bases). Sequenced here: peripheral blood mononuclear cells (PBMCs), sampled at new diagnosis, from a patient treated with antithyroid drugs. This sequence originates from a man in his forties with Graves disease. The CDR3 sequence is CSAGGADASVRGYEQYF. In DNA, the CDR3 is TGCAGCGCTGGAGGCGCGGATGCTAGCGTGAGGGGTTACGAGCAGTACTTC.